This T cell receptor beta chain was profiled in a study of shared clonotypes between healthy human individuals. The assay was immunoSEQ multiplex PCR, and TCRdb's table has in-frame clones only and misses some. The sample lists 800,000 to 1,200,000 clones, around 78% occurring once. Germline V lookup: CDR1 SGHRS, CDR2 YFSETQ. The CDR3 is 14 residues long. Trimming took off 0 bases at V and 1 base at J, with 7 bases between the two ends. As concerns this clone: This same CDR3 is encoded by further DNA sequences in the sample.

The source material was memory CD4+ T cells from PBMCs. Documented subset: CD45RA-negative fraction. The chain carries TRBV5-1 and TRBJ1-1; the D is unclear. The TCR was taken from a man between 18 and 35 years old in good health. Some clones in this sample may be carry-over from other donors' samples. The CDR3 nucleotides read TGCGCCAGCAGCTTGGACGGGGAGAACACTGAAGCTTTCTTT. This gives the protein CASSLDGENTEAFF.